Listed below are T cell receptor beta chains from one sample, sequenced in a study of blood T cell repertoires in COVID-19. Using immunoSEQ multiplex PCR, the repertoire was profiled, and TCRdb retains in-frame clones only, with some absent. The sample includes 84,000 or so clones, approximately 91% of them seen just once. Sequenced input: peripheral blood. These receptors came from an older man with acute or convalescent COVID-19. Each CDR3 is given with its conserved first and last residue. A D gene is named only where the DNA matches it firmly. Part of the rows lack a size; the others show once, few, many or a class for expanded clones.

TRBJ1-2 TRBV7-2 NA TRBD1 CASSHGQGAVYGYTF TGTGCCAGCAGCCATGGACAGGGGGCGGTGTATGGCTACACCTTC
TRBJ1-2 TRBV3-1/TRBV3-2 NA NA CASSQEGAGGASGYTF TGTGCCAGCAGCCAAGAAGGTGCGGGGGGCGCTTCTGGCTACACCTTC
TRBJ2-4 TRBV6-1 NA NA CASSESVAGKNIQYF TGTGCCAGCAGTGAATCGGTAGCAGGGAAAAACATTCAGTACTTC
TRBJ1-1 TRBV29-1 NA TRBD1 CSVDRGGNTEAFF TGCAGCGTGGACAGGGGAGGGAACACTGAAGCTTTCTTT
TRBJ2-1 TRBV5-4 NA TRBD2 CASSLGGTSGNYEQFF TGTGCCAGCAGCTTGGGGGGGACTAGCGGGAACTATGAGCAGTTCTTC
TRBJ2-1 TRBV11-2 NA NA CASSSSSSSYNEQFF TGTGCCAGCAGCTCTAGCTCCAGCTCCTACAATGAGCAGTTCTTC
TRBJ1-6 TRBV3-1/TRBV3-2 NA NA CASSQAPAGKGSPLHF TGTGCCAGCAGCCAAGCCCCGGCAGGGAAGGGATCACCCCTCCACTTT
TRBJ2-7 TRBV5-1 NA NA CASSPEGSHPYEQYF TGCGCCAGCAGCCCCGAGGGAAGCCACCCCTACGAGCAGTACTTC
TRBJ1-1 TRBV6-6 NA NA CASSYSADEAFF TGTGCCAGCAGTTACTCGGCAGATGAAGCTTTCTTT
TRBJ1-4 TRBV5-1 NA TRBD1 CASSPDRGLREKLFF TGCGCCAGCAGCCCCGACAGGGGGCTGAGGGAAAAACTGTTTTTT
TRBJ1-2 TRBV12-3/TRBV12-4 NA NA CASRRQNYGYTF TGTGCCAGCAGACGACAGAACTATGGCTACACCTTC
TRBJ1-3 TRBV28 NA TRBD1 CASRRDRGNTIYF TGTGCCAGCAGGCGGGACAGGGGAAACACCATATATTTT
TRBJ1-3 TRBV28 many NA CASSPDRNVGGNTIYF TGTGCCAGCAGTCCAGACAGGAATGTAGGTGGAAACACCATATATTTT
TRBJ1-2 TRBV7-8 NA TRBD1 CASSFSPGTGNYGYTF TGTGCCAGCAGCTTCAGCCCCGGGACAGGGAACTATGGCTACACCTTC
TRBJ2-3 TRBV5-6 NA TRBD1 CASSSLIPPPGQGWNTQYF TGTGCCAGCAGCTCCCTGATACCCCCGCCGGGACAGGGGTGGAATACGCAGTATTTT
TRBJ2-7 TRBV18 NA TRBD2 CASSPRRGSSYEQYF TGTGCCAGCTCACCACGGCGGGGGAGCTCCTACGAGCAGTACTTC
TRBJ2-3 TRBV11-2 NA NA CASRPTPDTQYF TGTGCCAGCAGGCCAACACCAGATACGCAGTATTTT
TRBJ2-3 TRBV5-5 NA NA CASKEGGTGTDTQYF TGTGCCAGCAAGGAGGGGGGGACGGGCACAGATACGCAGTATTTT
TRBJ2-1 TRBV10-2 NA TRBD2 CASTTSGSYNEQFF TGCGCCAGCACGACTAGCGGCTCCTACAATGAGCAGTTCTTC
TRBJ2-7 TRBV11-2 NA TRBD1 CASSYSGQESYEQYF TGTGCCAGCAGCTACTCTGGACAGGAATCCTACGAGCAGTACTTC
TRBJ1-1 TRBV28 NA TRBD1 CASSSGGTGGTEAFF TGTGCCAGCAGTTCCGGCGGGACAGGGGGCACTGAAGCTTTCTTT
TRBJ1-4 TRBV5-1 once TRBD1 CASSSGQGRATNEKLFF TGCGCCAGCAGCTCGGGACAGGGGAGGGCAACTAATGAAAAACTGTTTTTT
TRBJ1-2 TRBV25-1 NA TRBD1 CASSEWSDRGGSGYTF TGTGCCAGCAGTGAATGGAGTGACAGGGGAGGCTCTGGCTACACCTTC
TRBJ2-1 TRBV3-1/TRBV3-2 NA NA CASSQEGGYEQFF TGTGCCAGCAGCCAAGAAGGGGGATATGAGCAGTTCTTC
TRBJ2-7 TRBV7-9 few TRBD1 CASSWRGRGPAEQYF TGTGCCAGCAGCTGGCGGGGCAGGGGGCCCGCAGAGCAGTACTTC
TRBJ1-2 TRBV28 NA NA CASSGQNPGALLYGYTF TGTGCCAGCAGTGGACAGAATCCGGGCGCACTTCTCTATGGCTACACCTTC
TRBJ2-7 TRBV10-1 NA TRBD1 CASWTGTGAYEQYF TGCGCCAGTTGGACCGGGACAGGGGCCTACGAGCAGTACTTC
TRBJ1-5 TRBV3-1/TRBV3-2 NA NA CASSQGTGGDQPQHF TGTGCCAGCAGCCAAGGGACGGGGGGCGATCAGCCCCAGCATTTT
TRBJ1-2 TRBV7-2 NA NA CASSLAEGHGYTF TGTGCCAGCAGCTTAGCGGAGGGACATGGCTACACCTTC
TRBJ2-1 TRBV5-4 NA TRBD1 CASSLLDRFPNEQFF TGTGCCAGCAGCTTGTTGGACAGGTTCCCTAATGAGCAGTTCTTC
TRBJ1-1 TRBV27 NA TRBD1 CASSLLTQGAGTEAFF TGTGCCAGCAGTTTACTTACTCAGGGGGCAGGTACTGAAGCTTTCTTT
TRBJ1-1 TRBV18 NA NA CASSLETGEAFF TGTGCCAGCTCACTTGAGACCGGGGAAGCTTTCTTT